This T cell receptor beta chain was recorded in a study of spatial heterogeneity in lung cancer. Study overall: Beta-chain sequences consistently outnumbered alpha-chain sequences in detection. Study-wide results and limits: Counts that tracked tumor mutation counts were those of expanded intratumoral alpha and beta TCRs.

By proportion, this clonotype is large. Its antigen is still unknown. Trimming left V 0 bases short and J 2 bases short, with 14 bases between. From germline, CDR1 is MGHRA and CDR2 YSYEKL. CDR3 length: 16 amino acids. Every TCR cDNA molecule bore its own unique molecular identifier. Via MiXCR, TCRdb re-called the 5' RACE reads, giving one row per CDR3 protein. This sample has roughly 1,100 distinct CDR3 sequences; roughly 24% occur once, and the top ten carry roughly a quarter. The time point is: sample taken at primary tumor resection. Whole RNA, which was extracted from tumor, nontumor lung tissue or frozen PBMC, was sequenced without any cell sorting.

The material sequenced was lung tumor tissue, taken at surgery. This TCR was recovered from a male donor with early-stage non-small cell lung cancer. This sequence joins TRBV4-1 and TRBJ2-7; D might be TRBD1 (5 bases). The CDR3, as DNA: TGCGCCAGCAGCCAAGATGGCCAGGGATTCACCTACGAGCAGTACTTC. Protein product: CASSQDGQGFTYEQYF.